This paragraph reports one T cell receptor beta chain. The target of this receptor is not known. No clone much larger than this one lies a single base away; base qualities are absent. The record originates from a study of OX40 agonist ivuxolimab in advanced cancers. Broadly, across the study: Ivuxolimab, which targeted the costimulatory receptor OX40 (CD134), was an agonistic, fully human IgG2 monoclonal antibody. Patients were allowed to have had prior anti-PD-1, anti-PD-L1 or anti-CTLA-4 therapy, and 40% to 45% of the dose-escalation patients had previously received checkpoint inhibitors. Peripheral TCRbeta sequencing was intended to test whether TCR sequence diversity was altered and clonal T-cell expansion was caused by ivuxolimab. Intravenous ivuxolimab was administered to patients every 2 weeks at six dose levels: 0.01, 0.1, 0.3, 1.5, 3 and 10 mg/kg. The dose-escalation cohort was over 70% male with a mean age of around 64 years, ranging from roughly 20 to 80. Among the roughly 50 dose-escalation patients, some 19 had hepatocellular carcinoma, roughly 15 melanoma, 9 renal cell carcinoma and 9 head and neck cancer. Partial responses occurred in three dose-escalation patients, of whom one had hepatocellular carcinoma and two had cutaneous melanoma. The paper covers the monotherapy dose-escalation part of the phase I ivuxolimab trial, which included N ≈ 57 patients.

To sequence the TCRbeta CDR3 region, genomic DNA was isolated from the sorted cells. The immunoSEQ Assay was used for sequencing of TCRbeta CDR3 regions. TCRdb retrieved this table from immuneACCESS and kept in-frame rearrangements only. Not all clones are present; in checked studies, unresolved V genes account for under half, and no reason is known for the remainder. The sample table shows about 20,000 clones, and around 84% are seen once. The ten largest clones add up to 21% of the sample. Patients with a history of autoimmune disease or receiving systemic immunosuppression were excluded from the trial. Peripheral blood for TCR sequencing was collected from all dose cohorts at baseline, on cycle 4 day 1, and on cycle 7 day 1. Samples were obtained from an open-label, multicenter, first-in-human phase I dose-escalation trial of ivuxolimab. The trial enrolled adults with locally advanced or metastatic head and neck squamous cell, hepatocellular, melanoma or renal cell carcinoma. Before TCR sequencing, CD4+ T cells and CD8+ T cells were sorted from peripheral blood as separate populations.

Findings and caveats that apply to the study as a whole: After ivuxolimab, CD8+ T cells had more expanded clones than CD4+ T cells on average. Low levels of normalized T-cell clonal expansion were also seen in some patients who did not respond. In the 0.1-3.0 mg/kg groups, partial responders were among the patients with the lowest normalized peripheral clonal expansion, particularly in CD8+ T cells. Antigen specificity was not determined for the clonally expanded peripheral T cells. Clonal expansion of both CD4+ and CD8+ blood T cells was observed from baseline to week 6 at doses 0.1 to 3.0 mg/kg.

Sequenced material: CD4+ or CD8+ T cells sorted from blood, taken in a trial of the OX40 agonist ivuxolimab. The TCR sequence derives from an adult with an advanced solid tumor such as melanoma, head and neck, liver or kidney cancer.

The CDR3 region: CASSSRGGSRQPQHF. The DNA sequence is TGTGCCAGCAGTTCCCGGGGGGGGAGTAGGCAGCCCCAGCATTTT. The chain couples TRBV28 to TRBJ1-5; TRBD1 is a weak D gene call, 5 bases matching. The CDR3 measures 15 amino acids from cysteine to phenylalanine. Only CDR3 DNA is held: 45 bases, read in frame from base 1. Deletion took 4 bases off V and 7 bases off J, with a span of 17 bases between the germline ends. Taken from the germline V gene, the CDR1 and CDR2 loops are MDHEN and SYDVKM.